The T cell receptor beta chain described here comes from a study of cytomegalovirus exposure and HLA in healthy donors. Points on this clone: The antigen remains undetermined.

General study results and limits: Highest at DRB1 and lowest at HLA-C, TCR association rates differed among HLA loci in a later analysis. Cytomegalovirus-associated status was assigned to approximately 160 TCR beta chains.

Each donor was nominally healthy when sampled (though unrecorded immune exposures were likely). The V end was cut by 4 bases, the J end by 6 bases, with 20 bases between. Germline values: CDR1 MDHEN, CDR2 SYDVKM. The CDR3 sequence is 16 residues long. PCR primers comprised 60 Vbeta and 13 Jbeta primers. Clones were sequenced by immunoSEQ multiplex PCR, and TCRdb holds only the in-frame ones, with some missing. The data contain 200,000 to 250,000 clones, about 80% of them singletons. The specimen was PBMCs. This chain joins TRBV28 and TRBJ2-3; tentative D call: TRBD2 (6 bases). This clonotype was sampled from a girl aged 5-17 years in good health and CMV-seronegative. As DNA, the CDR3 is TGTGCCAGCAGTTCCCTTAGGGACTTCCACATGGATACGCAGTATTTT. Encoded protein: CASSSLRDFHMDTQYF.